The rows below give T cell receptor beta chains drawn from one sample of a study of T cell changes during pregnancy in multiple sclerosis. Sequenced by immunoSEQ multiplex PCR; TCRdb stores in-frame clones only, minus some. This table has under 90,000 clones, around 94% appearing once. The sequenced sample was peripheral blood, obtained in the second trimester of pregnancy. These receptors were obtained from a female donor in good health, enrolled as a control in a pregnancy study. Both conserved end residues are part of each CDR3. The D gene is left open where the match is weak. Rows give clone size only sometimes, using once, few, many, or a class for an expanded clone.

>TRBJ2-5|NA|NA|TRBV18
CASSPLYQAGRLKETQYF
TGTGCCAGCTCACCACTGTATCAGGCGGGACGGCTAAAAGAGACCCAGTACTTC
>TRBJ1-1|NA|NA|TRBV19
CASTFHGRGRGNTEAFF
TGTGCCAGTACCTTCCACGGCAGGGGAAGAGGGAACACTGAAGCTTTCTTT
>TRBJ1-4|NA|TRBD1|TRBV6-6
CASSYGTDNEKLFF
TGTGCCAGCAGTTACGGGACAGATAATGAAAAACTGTTTTTT
>TRBJ2-1|few|NA|TRBV6-4
CASSDGLGVGEQFF
TGTGCCAGCAGTGACGGGCTAGGGGTTGGTGAGCAGTTCTTC
>TRBJ1-5|NA|NA|TRBV2
CASSEGLGRLADQPQHF
TGTGCCAGCAGTGAAGGGTTGGGACGGCTAGCGGATCAGCCCCAGCATTTT
>TRBJ1-6|NA|NA|TRBV5-1
CASSLGGDSPLHF
TGCGCCAGCAGCTTGGGGGGGGATTCACCCCTCCACTTT
>TRBJ1-5|NA|TRBD1|TRBV5-4
CASSLDQGAHQPQHF
TGTGCCAGCAGCTTGGACCAGGGGGCTCATCAGCCCCAGCATTTT
>TRBJ2-7|NA|NA|TRBV2
CASSVRGNSYEQYF
TGTGCCAGCAGTGTCAGGGGAAACTCCTACGAGCAGTACTTC
>TRBJ2-5|NA|NA|TRBV5-1
CASSLGQGGETQYF
TGCGCCAGCAGCTTGGGTCAGGGTGGAGAGACCCAGTACTTC
>TRBJ2-7|NA|NA|TRBV29-1
CSIQVGVEQYF
TGCAGCATACAGGTAGGGGTCGAGCAGTACTTC
>TRBJ2-3|NA|TRBD2|TRBV6-4
CASKKTSGTRDTQYF
TGTGCCAGCAAAAAAACCAGCGGGACGAGAGATACGCAGTATTTT
>TRBJ2-1|NA|TRBD2|TRBV7-2
CASSFTSEAYNEQFF
TGTGCCAGCAGCTTTACTAGCGAAGCCTACAATGAGCAGTTCTTC
>TRBJ2-2|NA|TRBD2|TRBV9
CASSVGLVGTGELFF
TGTGCCAGCAGCGTGGGACTAGTAGGCACCGGGGAGCTGTTTTTT
>TRBJ1-3|few|TRBD1|TRBV5-6
CASSSILPDRSSGNTIYF
TGTGCCAGCAGCTCAATTCTACCGGACAGGAGCTCTGGAAACACCATATATTTT
>TRBJ2-1|NA|NA|TRBV28
CASSLLRRATYNEQFF
TGTGCCAGCAGTTTACTGCGGAGGGCGACGTACAATGAGCAGTTCTTC
>TRBJ2-3|NA|NA|TRBV5-1
CASSLVSDTQYF
TGCGCCAGCAGCTTGGTCTCTGATACGCAGTATTTT
>TRBJ2-7|NA|NA|TRBV29-1
CSVDRGSEQYF
TGCAGCGTTGACAGGGGCTCCGAGCAGTACTTC
>TRBJ1-2|NA|TRBD1|TRBV5-1
CASSSDRAGDGYTF
TGCGCCAGCAGCTCGGACAGGGCGGGGGATGGCTACACCTTC
>TRBJ2-3|NA|TRBD2|TRBV28
CASSPFGGRDGADTQYF
TGTGCCAGCAGTCCATTTGGCGGGAGGGATGGCGCAGATACGCAGTATTTT
>TRBJ2-7|NA|NA|TRBV28
CASSSALERYF
TGTGCCAGCAGTTCAGCGTTAGAGCGGTACTTC
>TRBJ1-1|NA|NA|TRBV25-1
CASQPYRQFTEAFF
TGTGCCAGCCAACCTTACCGACAGTTCACTGAAGCTTTCTTT
>TRBJ2-7|NA|NA|TRBV6-5
CASSYSGTVSYEQYF
TGTGCCAGCAGTTACTCTGGGACTGTAAGTTACGAGCAGTACTTC
>TRBJ2-7|NA|TRBD1|TRBV6-5
CASSFRQGTGEQYF
TGTGCCAGCAGTTTTAGACAGGGTACGGGCGAGCAGTACTTC
>TRBJ2-1|NA|NA|TRBV6-5
CASSSVFRGPYNEQFF
TGTGCCAGCAGTTCAGTATTCAGGGGACCATACAATGAGCAGTTCTTC
>TRBJ1-2|NA|TRBD1|TRBV28
CASFGAGGSYTF
TGTGCCAGCTTCGGTGCAGGGGGGAGCTACACCTTC
>TRBJ2-3|NA|TRBD2|TRBV7-2
CASSVTSGGYTDTQYF
TGTGCCAGCAGCGTGACTAGCGGGGGATACACAGATACGCAGTATTTT
>TRBJ2-7|NA|TRBD1|TRBV10-3
CAIRGTGGLEQYF
TGTGCCATCAGGGGGACAGGGGGCCTCGAGCAGTACTTC
>TRBJ2-1|NA|TRBD2|TRBV7-2
CASSFRDYHNEQFF
TGTGCCAGCAGCTTCCGGGACTACCACAATGAGCAGTTCTTC
>TRBJ1-5|NA|TRBD1|TRBV5-5
CASSPTQGWVNQPQHF
TGTGCCAGCAGCCCGACACAGGGGTGGGTCAATCAGCCCCAGCATTTT
>TRBJ2-1|NA|TRBD2|TRBV11-1
CASSSYLAGVNNEQFF
TGTGCCAGCAGCTCATATCTAGCGGGAGTCAACAATGAGCAGTTCTTC
>TRBJ2-3|NA|TRBD2|TRBV10-2
CASSEGTSPTDTQYF
TGCGCCAGCAGTGAAGGGACTAGCCCCACAGATACGCAGTATTTT
>TRBJ2-7|NA|NA|TRBV5-5
CASQTPGNYEQYF
TGTGCCAGCCAAACTCCGGGGAACTACGAGCAGTACTTC
>TRBJ2-7|NA|TRBD2|TRBV28
CASWASGIYEQYF
TGTGCCAGCTGGGCTAGCGGGATCTACGAGCAGTACTTC
>TRBJ2-7|NA|TRBD2|TRBV19
CASSIEWTSGSYEQYF
TGTGCCAGTAGTATAGAATGGACTAGCGGGAGTTACGAGCAGTACTTC
>TRBJ1-3|NA|TRBD1|TRBV27
CASSSGPGTGVGNTIYF
TGTGCCAGCAGCTCTGGGCCGGGGACAGGGGTTGGAAACACCATATATTTT
>TRBJ2-2|NA|NA|TRBV23-1
CASSHSTGELFF
TGCGCCAGCAGTCACTCCACCGGGGAGCTGTTTTTT
>TRBJ2-1|NA|NA|TRBV30
CAWSPDSYNEQFF
TGTGCCTGGAGTCCGGACAGCTACAATGAGCAGTTCTTC
>TRBJ1-2|NA|TRBD1|TRBV7-9
CASSLALGQGLGGYTF
TGTGCCAGCAGCTTAGCGCTGGGACAGGGGCTGGGCGGCTACACCTTC
>TRBJ2-7|NA|NA|TRBV27
CASSLMTGAYEQYF
TGTGCCAGCAGTCTAATGACAGGAGCCTACGAGCAGTACTTC
>TRBJ1-1|NA|TRBD1|TRBV5-4
CASSLAPGTGGFDTEAFF
TGTGCCAGCAGCTTAGCCCCCGGGACAGGGGGCTTCGACACTGAAGCTTTCTTT
>TRBJ2-7|NA|NA|TRBV28
CASRTGTSQYEQYF
TGTGCCAGCAGGACCGGGACTTCCCAATACGAGCAGTACTTC
>TRBJ1-1|NA|NA|TRBV5-1
CASTGAGGNTEAFF
TGCGCCAGCACCGGGGCGGGAGGGAACACTGAAGCTTTCTTT
>TRBJ2-3|NA|NA|TRBV7-2
CASSFSPGDTQYF
TGTGCCAGCAGCTTTAGCCCCGGGGATACGCAGTATTTT
>TRBJ2-1|once|TRBD2|TRBV27
CASSAGTSGASSYNEQFF
TGTGCCAGCAGTGCCGGGACTAGCGGGGCCAGCTCCTACAATGAGCAGTTCTTC
>TRBJ2-7|NA|TRBD2|TRBV6-1
CASIPRTSVSYEQYF
TGTGCCAGCATCCCCCGGACTAGCGTATCCTACGAGCAGTACTTC
>TRBJ1-2|once|TRBD1|TRBV6-1
CASSPERTGARGYTF
TGTGCCAGCAGTCCCGAGAGGACAGGGGCAAGAGGCTACACCTTC
>TRBJ2-7|NA|NA|TRBV28
CASSLPGPYEQYF
TGTGCCAGCAGTTTACCAGGCCCCTACGAGCAGTACTTC
>TRBJ1-2|NA|NA|TRBV6-5
CASRRGSSYGYTF
TGTGCCAGCAGGCGGGGGTCCTCCTATGGCTACACCTTC
>TRBJ2-7|NA|NA|TRBV7-2
CASSLDGQNLREQYF
TGTGCCAGCAGCTTAGATGGGCAAAACTTACGCGAGCAGTACTTC
>TRBJ2-5|NA|TRBD2|TRBV30
CAWSGTSGSSETQYF
TGTGCCTGGAGTGGGACTAGCGGGAGTTCGGAGACCCAGTACTTC
>TRBJ2-3|NA|NA|TRBV5-1
CASNRVGGTDTQYF
TGCGCCAGCAATAGGGTGGGAGGCACAGATACGCAGTATTTT
>TRBJ2-7|NA|TRBD1|TRBV11-2
CASSSSRGRGHEQYF
TGTGCCAGCAGCTCCAGTAGGGGGCGCGGCCACGAGCAGTACTTC